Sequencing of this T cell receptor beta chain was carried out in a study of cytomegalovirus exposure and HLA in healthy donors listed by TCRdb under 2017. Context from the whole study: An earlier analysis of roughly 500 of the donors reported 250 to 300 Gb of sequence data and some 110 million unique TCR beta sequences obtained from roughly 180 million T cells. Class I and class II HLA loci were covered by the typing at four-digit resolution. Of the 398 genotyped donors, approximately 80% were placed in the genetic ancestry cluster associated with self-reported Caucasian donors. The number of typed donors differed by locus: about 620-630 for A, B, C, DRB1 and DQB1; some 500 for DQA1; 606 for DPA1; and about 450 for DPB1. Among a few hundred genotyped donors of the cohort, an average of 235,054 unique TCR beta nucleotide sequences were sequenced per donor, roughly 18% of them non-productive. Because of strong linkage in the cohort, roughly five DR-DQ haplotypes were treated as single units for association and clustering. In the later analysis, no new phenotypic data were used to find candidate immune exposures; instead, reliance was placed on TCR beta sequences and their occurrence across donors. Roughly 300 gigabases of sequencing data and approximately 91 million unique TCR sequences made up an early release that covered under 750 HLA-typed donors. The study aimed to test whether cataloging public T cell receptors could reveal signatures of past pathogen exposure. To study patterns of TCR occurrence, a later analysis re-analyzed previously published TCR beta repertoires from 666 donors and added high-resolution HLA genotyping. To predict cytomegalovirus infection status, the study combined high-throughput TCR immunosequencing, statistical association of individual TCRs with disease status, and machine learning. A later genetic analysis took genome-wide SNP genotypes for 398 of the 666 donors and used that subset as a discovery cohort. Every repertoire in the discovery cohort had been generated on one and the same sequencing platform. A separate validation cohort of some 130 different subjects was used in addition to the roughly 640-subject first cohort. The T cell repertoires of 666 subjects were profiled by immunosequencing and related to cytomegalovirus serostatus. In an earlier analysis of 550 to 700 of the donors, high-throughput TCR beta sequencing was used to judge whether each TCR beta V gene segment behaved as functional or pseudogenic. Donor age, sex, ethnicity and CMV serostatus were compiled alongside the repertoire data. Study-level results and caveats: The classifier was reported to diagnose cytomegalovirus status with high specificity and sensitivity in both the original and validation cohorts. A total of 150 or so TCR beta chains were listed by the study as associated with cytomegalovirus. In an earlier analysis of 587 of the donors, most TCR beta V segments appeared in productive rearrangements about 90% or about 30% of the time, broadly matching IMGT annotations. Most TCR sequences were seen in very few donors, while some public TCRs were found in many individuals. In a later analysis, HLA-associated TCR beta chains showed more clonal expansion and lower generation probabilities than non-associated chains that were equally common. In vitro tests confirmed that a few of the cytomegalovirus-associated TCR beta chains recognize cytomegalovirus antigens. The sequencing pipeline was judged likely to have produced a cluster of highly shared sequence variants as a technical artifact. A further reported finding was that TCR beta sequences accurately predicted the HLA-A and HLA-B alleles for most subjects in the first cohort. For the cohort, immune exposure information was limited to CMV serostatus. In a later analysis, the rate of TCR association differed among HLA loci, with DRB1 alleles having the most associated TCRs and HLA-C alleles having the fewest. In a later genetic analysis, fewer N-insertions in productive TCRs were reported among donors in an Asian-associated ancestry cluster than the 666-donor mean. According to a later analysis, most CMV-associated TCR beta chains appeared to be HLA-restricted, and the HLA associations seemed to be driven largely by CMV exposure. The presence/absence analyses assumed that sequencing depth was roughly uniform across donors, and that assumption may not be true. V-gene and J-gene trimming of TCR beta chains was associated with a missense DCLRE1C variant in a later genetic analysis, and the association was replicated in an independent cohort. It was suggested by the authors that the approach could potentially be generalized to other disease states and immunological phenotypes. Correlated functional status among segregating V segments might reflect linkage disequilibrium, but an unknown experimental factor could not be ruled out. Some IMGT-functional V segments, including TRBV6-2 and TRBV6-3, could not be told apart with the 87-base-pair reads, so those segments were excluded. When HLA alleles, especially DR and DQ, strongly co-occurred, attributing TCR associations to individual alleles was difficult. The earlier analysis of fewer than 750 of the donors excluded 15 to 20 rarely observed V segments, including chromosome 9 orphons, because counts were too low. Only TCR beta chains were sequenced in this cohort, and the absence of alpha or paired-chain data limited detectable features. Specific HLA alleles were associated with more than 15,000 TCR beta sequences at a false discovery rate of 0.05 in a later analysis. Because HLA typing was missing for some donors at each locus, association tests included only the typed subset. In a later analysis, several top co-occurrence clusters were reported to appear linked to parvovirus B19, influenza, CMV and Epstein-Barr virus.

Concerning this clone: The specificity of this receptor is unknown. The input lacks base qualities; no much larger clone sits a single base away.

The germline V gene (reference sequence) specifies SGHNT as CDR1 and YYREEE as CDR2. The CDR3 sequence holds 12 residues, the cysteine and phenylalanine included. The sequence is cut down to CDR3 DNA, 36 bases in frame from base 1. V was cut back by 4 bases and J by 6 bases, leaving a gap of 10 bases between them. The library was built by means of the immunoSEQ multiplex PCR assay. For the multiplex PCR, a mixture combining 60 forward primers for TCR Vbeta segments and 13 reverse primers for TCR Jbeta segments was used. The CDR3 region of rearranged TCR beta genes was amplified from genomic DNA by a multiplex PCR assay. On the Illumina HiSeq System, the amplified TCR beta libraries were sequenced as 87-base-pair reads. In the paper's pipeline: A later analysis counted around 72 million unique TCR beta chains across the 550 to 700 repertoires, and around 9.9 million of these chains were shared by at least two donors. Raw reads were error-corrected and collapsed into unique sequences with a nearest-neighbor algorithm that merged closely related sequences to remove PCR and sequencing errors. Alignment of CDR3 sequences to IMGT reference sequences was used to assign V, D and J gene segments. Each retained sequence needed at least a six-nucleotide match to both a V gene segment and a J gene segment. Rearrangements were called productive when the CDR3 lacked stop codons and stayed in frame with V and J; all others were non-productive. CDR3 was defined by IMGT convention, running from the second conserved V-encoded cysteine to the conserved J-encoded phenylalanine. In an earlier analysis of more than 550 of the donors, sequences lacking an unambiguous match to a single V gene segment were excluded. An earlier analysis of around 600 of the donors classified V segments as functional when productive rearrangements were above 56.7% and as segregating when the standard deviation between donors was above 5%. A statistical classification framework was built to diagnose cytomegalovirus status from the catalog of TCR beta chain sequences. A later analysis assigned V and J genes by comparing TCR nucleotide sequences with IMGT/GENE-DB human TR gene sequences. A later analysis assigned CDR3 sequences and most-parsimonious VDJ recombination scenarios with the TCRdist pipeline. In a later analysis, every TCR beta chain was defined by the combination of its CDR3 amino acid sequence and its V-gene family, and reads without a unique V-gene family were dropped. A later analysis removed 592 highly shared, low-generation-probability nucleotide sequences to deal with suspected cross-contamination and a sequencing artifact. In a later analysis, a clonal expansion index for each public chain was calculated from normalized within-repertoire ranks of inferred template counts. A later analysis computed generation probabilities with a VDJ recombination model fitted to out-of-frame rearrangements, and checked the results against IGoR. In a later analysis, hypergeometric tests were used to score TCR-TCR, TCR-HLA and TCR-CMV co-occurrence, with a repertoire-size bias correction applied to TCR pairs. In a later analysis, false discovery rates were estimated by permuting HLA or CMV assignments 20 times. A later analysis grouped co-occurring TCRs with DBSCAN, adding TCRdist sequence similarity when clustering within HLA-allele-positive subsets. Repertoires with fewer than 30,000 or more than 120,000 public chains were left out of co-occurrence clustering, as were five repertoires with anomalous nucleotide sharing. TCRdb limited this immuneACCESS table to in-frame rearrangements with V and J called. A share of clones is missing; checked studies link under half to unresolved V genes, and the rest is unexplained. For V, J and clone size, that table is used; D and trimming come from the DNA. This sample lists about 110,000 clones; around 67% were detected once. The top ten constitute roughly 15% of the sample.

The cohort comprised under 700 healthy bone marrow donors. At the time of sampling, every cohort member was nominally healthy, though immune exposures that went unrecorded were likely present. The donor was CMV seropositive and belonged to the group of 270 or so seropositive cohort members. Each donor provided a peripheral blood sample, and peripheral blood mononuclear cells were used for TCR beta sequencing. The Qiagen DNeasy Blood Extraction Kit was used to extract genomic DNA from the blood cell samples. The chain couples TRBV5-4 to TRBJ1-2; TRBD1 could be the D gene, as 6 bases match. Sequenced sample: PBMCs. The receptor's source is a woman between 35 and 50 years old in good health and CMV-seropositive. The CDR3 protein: CASSITGNGYTF. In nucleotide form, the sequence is TGTGCCAGCAGCATAACAGGGAATGGCTACACCTTC.